This is a list of T cell receptor beta chains from one sample in a study of metastatic and nonmetastatic thyroid tumors. Through MiXCR, TCRdb re-clonotyped the PCR reads. The sample records tens of thousands of clones, under 30% being singletons. Source material: tumor tissue. These receptors were obtained from a male donor with papillary thyroid cancer or a benign thyroid nodule (not recorded which). Some clones in this sample may be carry-over from other donors' samples. The CDR3 runs from the conserved cysteine through the conserved F or W. D genes are given only for firm matches. Expanded clones are given a class, and other clones once, few, many or no size at all.

V: TRBV20-1
D: .
size: .
J: TRBJ2-5
DNA: TGCAGTGCTAGAGATCGTAGGAGCGGGTTCCAAGAGACCCAGTACTTC
CDR3: CSARDRRSGFQETQYF

V: TRBV12-3/TRBV12-4
D: .
size: .
J: TRBJ1-1
DNA: TGTGCCAGCAGGCAAAGGTTGGCAGGCGCTGAAGCTTTCTTT
CDR3: CASRQRLAGAEAFF

V: TRBV7-3
D: TRBD2
size: many
J: TRBJ2-2
DNA: TGTGCCAGCAGCTCAACTAGCGGAGGTACCGGGGAGCTGTTTTTT
CDR3: CASSSTSGGTGELFF

V: TRBV12-5
D: .
size: many
J: TRBJ1-1
DNA: TGTGCTAGTGGTTTGGGTCAGGGTACGAACACTGAAGCTTTCTTT
CDR3: CASGLGQGTNTEAFF

V: TRBV6-1
D: TRBD1
size: medium-sized
J: TRBJ2-7
DNA: TGTGCCAGCAGTTCCGGGACAGGCCCTTCCTACGAGCAGTACTTC
CDR3: CASSSGTGPSYEQYF

V: TRBV4-2
D: TRBD1
size: .
J: TRBJ2-7
DNA: TGTGCCAGCAGCCAATTACAGGGGGAATTCCACGAGCAGTACTTC
CDR3: CASSQLQGEFHEQYF

V: TRBV11-1
D: TRBD2
size: many
J: TRBJ2-3
DNA: TGTGCCAGCAGCCTGGGGACTAGCGGGAGGGCGGATACGCAGTATTTT
CDR3: CASSLGTSGRADTQYF

V: TRBV6-1
D: .
size: .
J: TRBJ2-3
DNA: TGTGCGAGCAGTGAACCGACAGTGGGCGCAGATACGCAGTATTTT
CDR3: CASSEPTVGADTQYF

V: TRBV10-3
D: TRBD1
size: many
J: TRBJ2-3
DNA: TGTGCCATCAGTTTACAGGGGGCGCCGAGCACAGATACGCAGTATTTT
CDR3: CAISLQGAPSTDTQYF

V: TRBV7-9
D: .
size: many
J: TRBJ1-1
DNA: TGTGCCAGCAGCTTAATCGAGGTTAGGACTGAAGCTTTCTTT
CDR3: CASSLIEVRTEAFF

V: TRBV5-1
D: .
size: many
J: TRBJ2-1
DNA: TGCGCCAGCAGCCCGGGTGGTCTCCATGAGCAGTTCTTC
CDR3: CASSPGGLHEQFF

V: TRBV5-1
D: .
size: many
J: TRBJ2-5
DNA: TGCGCCAGCGGCTTGTATCTTCCTCCCGTGATTCCAGAGACCCAGTACTTC
CDR3: CASGLYLPPVIPETQYF

V: TRBV3-1
D: .
size: many
J: TRBJ2-7
DNA: TGTGCCAGCAGCCCCCCGCCTTCCGAGCAGTACTTC
CDR3: CASSPPPSEQYF

V: TRBV6-5
D: .
size: many
J: TRBJ1-5
DNA: TGTGCCAGCAGTTACGCGGGAGATCGGCAGCCCCAGCATTTT
CDR3: CASSYAGDRQPQHF

V: TRBV7-2
D: .
size: many
J: TRBJ2-5
DNA: TGTGCCAGCAGCCCCGCCCTCTTGGGGTTGGGAACCCAGTACTTC
CDR3: CASSPALLGLGTQYF

V: TRBV28
D: .
size: few
J: TRBJ1-2
DNA: TGTGCCAGCAGTTTCCACTCTGACGGCTACACCTTC
CDR3: CASSFHSDGYTF

V: TRBV3-1
D: .
size: .
J: TRBJ1-2
DNA: TGTGCCAGCAGCCATAGACAGAACGGCTCTAACTATGGCTACACCTTC
CDR3: CASSHRQNGSNYGYTF

V: TRBV7-2
D: .
size: once
J: TRBJ2-1
DNA: TGTGCCAGGAGCCCCGGGACTTTCAATGAGCAGTTCTTC
CDR3: CARSPGTFNEQFF

V: TRBV20-1
D: .
size: many
J: TRBJ2-1
DNA: TGCAGTGCTAGAGATCCAGCCTACAATGAGCAGTTCTTC
CDR3: CSARDPAYNEQFF

V: TRBV20-1
D: TRBD2
size: many
J: TRBJ2-1
DNA: TGCAGTGCAGGGACTAGCGGCTATTGGAATGAGCAGTTCTTC
CDR3: CSAGTSGYWNEQFF

V: TRBV4-1
D: TRBD2
size: many
J: TRBJ2-1
DNA: TGCGCCAGCAGCCAAGGGGGACTAGCGGGACGCTACAATGAGCAGTTCTTC
CDR3: CASSQGGLAGRYNEQFF

V: TRBV12-3/TRBV12-4
D: .
size: many
J: TRBJ2-2
DNA: TGTGCCAGCAGTTTTACGGGAGCTCCCGGGGAGCTGTTTTTT
CDR3: CASSFTGAPGELFF

V: TRBV2
D: .
size: many
J: TRBJ2-1
DNA: TGTGCCAGCGGGCCGGACAATGAGCAGTTCTTC
CDR3: CASGPDNEQFF

V: TRBV24-1
D: TRBD2
size: many
J: TRBJ2-5
DNA: TGTGCCACCAGTGATTCTAGCGGAGGGGAGACCCAGTACTTC
CDR3: CATSDSSGGETQYF

V: TRBV10-1
D: .
size: many
J: TRBJ2-7
DNA: TGCGCCAGCAGTGAGTCTGGATACGAGCAGTACTTC
CDR3: CASSESGYEQYF

V: TRBV7-8
D: .
size: many
J: TRBJ2-7
DNA: TGTGCCAGCAGCTTAGATCGGGTCAGGGACTACGAGCAGTACTTC
CDR3: CASSLDRVRDYEQYF

V: TRBV28
D: .
size: many
J: TRBJ1-2
DNA: TGTGCCAGCAGTTTTAGGCAGGGAACGATCTATGGCTACACCTTC
CDR3: CASSFRQGTIYGYTF

V: TRBV27
D: TRBD2
size: medium-sized
J: TRBJ2-1
DNA: TGTGCCAGCAGTTTGCCGACTAGCGGGAGGTTCCCCTACAATGAGCAGTTCTTC
CDR3: CASSLPTSGRFPYNEQFF

V: TRBV4-1
D: TRBD1
size: .
J: TRBJ2-2
DNA: TGCGCCAGCAGCGCGGACTGGACAGGGGGCGATGGCGGGGAGCTGTTTTTT
CDR3: CASSADWTGGDGGELFF

V: TRBV6-1
D: TRBD1
size: medium-sized
J: TRBJ1-1
DNA: TGTGCCAGCAGCCGTACAGGGGTCACTGAAGCTTTCTTT
CDR3: CASSRTGVTEAFF

V: TRBV20-1
D: TRBD2
size: once
J: TRBJ2-5
DNA: TGCAGTGCTGGGGGCTCTGCGGGAGGGCCGATAGAGACCCAGTACTTC
CDR3: CSAGGSAGGPIETQYF

V: TRBV2
D: .
size: few
J: TRBJ1-6
DNA: TGTGCCAGCAGTGAATTGGACGACTCCTATAATTCACCCCTCCACTTT
CDR3: CASSELDDSYNSPLHF

V: TRBV24-1
D: .
size: many
J: TRBJ1-5
DNA: TGTGCCACCAGCGTGGGTAATCAGCCCCAGCATTTT
CDR3: CATSVGNQPQHF

V: TRBV4-1
D: TRBD1
size: many
J: TRBJ2-5
DNA: TGCGCCAGCAGCCCGATCAGACAACAGGGGCGGGAGACCCAGTACTTC
CDR3: CASSPIRQQGRETQYF

V: TRBV6-1
D: .
size: few
J: TRBJ2-3
DNA: TGTGCCAGCACCCCCAACGTCCTAGGAAGGGAAGATACGCAGTATTTT
CDR3: CASTPNVLGREDTQYF

V: TRBV20-1
D: .
size: many
J: TRBJ2-7
DNA: TGCAGTGCTAGACTTGTCAGGGCGGGCGAGCAGTACTTC
CDR3: CSARLVRAGEQYF

V: TRBV7-3
D: .
size: many
J: TRBJ1-6
DNA: TGTGCCAGCAGTTTCCAGGGACATGGTTCACCCCTCCACTTT
CDR3: CASSFQGHGSPLHF